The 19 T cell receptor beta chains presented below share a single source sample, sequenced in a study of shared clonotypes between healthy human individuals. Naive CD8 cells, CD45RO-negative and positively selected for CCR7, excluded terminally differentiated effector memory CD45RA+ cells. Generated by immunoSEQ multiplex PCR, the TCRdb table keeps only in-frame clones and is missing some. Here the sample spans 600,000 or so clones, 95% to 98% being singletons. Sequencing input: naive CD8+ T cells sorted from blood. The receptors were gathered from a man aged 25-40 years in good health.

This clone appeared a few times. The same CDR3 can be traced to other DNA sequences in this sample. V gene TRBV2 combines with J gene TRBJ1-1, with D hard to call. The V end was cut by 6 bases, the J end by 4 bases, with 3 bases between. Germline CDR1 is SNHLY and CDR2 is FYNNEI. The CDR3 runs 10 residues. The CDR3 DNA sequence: TGTGCCAGCAGGGGCACTGAAGCTTTCTTT. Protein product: CASRGTEAFF.

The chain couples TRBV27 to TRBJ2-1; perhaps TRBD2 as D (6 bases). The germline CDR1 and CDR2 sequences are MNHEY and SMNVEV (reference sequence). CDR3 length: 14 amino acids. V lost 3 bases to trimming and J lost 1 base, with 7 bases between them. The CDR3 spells CASSFLASYNEQFF. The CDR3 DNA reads TGTGCCAGCAGTTTTCTAGCGTCCTACAATGAGCAGTTCTTC.

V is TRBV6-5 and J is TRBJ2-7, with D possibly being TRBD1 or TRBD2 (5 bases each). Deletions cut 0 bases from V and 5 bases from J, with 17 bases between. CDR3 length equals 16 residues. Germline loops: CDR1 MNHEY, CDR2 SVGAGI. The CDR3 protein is CASSYSPFEGIDEQYF. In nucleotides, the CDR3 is TGTGCCAGCAGTTACTCCCCTTTCGAGGGGATTGACGAGCAGTACTTC.

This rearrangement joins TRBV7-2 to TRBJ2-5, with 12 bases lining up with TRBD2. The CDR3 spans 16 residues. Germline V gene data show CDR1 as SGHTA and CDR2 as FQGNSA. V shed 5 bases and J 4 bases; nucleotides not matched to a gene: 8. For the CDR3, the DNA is TGTGCCAGCAGCCTCCCCCTAGCGGGAGGGCCAGAGACCCAGTACTTC. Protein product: CASSLPLAGGPETQYF.

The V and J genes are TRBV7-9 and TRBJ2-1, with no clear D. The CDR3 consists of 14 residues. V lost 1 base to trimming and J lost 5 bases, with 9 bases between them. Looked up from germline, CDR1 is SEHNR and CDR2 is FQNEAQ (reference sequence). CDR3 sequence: CASSLVLGNNEQFF. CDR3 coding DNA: TGTGCCAGCAGCTTAGTCCTAGGAAACAATGAGCAGTTCTTC. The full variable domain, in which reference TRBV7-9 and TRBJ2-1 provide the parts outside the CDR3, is DTGVSQNPRHKITKRGQNVTFRCDPISEHNRLYWYRQTLGQGPEFLTYFQNEAQLEKSRLLSDRFSAERPKGSFSTLEIQRTEQGDSAMYLCASSLVLGNNEQFFGPGTRLTVL.

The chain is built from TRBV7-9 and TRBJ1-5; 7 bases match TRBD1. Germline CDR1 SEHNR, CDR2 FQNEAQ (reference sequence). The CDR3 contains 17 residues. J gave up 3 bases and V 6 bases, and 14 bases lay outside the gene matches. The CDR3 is CASSSDRASSFNQPQHF. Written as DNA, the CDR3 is TGTGCCAGCAGTTCTGACAGGGCATCCTCCTTCAATCAGCCCCAGCATTTT.

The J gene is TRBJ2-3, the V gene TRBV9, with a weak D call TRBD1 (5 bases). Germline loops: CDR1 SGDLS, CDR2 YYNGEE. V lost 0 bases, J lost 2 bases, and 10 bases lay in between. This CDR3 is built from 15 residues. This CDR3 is CASSVEGLVTDTQYF. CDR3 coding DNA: TGTGCCAGCAGCGTAGAGGGGCTAGTCACAGATACGCAGTATTTT.

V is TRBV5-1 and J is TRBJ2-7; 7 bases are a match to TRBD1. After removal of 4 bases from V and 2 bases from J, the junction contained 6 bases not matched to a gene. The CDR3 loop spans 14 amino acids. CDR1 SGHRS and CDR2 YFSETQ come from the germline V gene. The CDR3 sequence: CASSHPGQTYEQYF. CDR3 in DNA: TGCGCCAGCAGCCACCCGGGACAGACCTACGAGCAGTACTTC.

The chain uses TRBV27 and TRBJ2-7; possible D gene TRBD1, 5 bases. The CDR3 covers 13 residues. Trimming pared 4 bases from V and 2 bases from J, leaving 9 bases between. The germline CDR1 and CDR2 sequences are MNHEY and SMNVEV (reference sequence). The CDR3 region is CASSYGAPYEQYF. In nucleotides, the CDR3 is TGTGCCAGCAGTTATGGGGCACCCTACGAGCAGTACTTC.

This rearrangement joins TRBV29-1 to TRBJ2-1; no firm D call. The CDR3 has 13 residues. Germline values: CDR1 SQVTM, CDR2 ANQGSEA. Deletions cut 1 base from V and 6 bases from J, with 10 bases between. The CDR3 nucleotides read TGCAGCGTTGAAGGGGTTCGAGGCAATGAGCAGTTCTTC. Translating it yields CSVEGVRGNEQFF.

The CDR3 loop is CASSPGQVGVAKNIQYF. Here the CDR3 DNA reads TGTGCCAGCAGTCCCGGGCAGGTGGGAGTAGCCAAAAACATTCAGTACTTC. V is TRBV27 and J is TRBJ2-4; a weak D match, TRBD2 (5 bases). This CDR3 comprises 17 residues. The V gene's germline CDR1 is MNHEY and CDR2 SMNVEV (reference sequence). V dropped 5 bases and J dropped 0 bases, with 17 bases sitting between them.

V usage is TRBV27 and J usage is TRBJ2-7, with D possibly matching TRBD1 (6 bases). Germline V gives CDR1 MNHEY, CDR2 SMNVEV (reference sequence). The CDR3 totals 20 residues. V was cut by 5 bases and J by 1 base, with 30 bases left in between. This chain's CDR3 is CASSLSRGDSAALGSYEQYF. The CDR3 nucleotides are TGTGCCAGCAGTCTCAGCAGGGGTGATAGCGCGGCGCTCGGGTCCTACGAGCAGTACTTC.

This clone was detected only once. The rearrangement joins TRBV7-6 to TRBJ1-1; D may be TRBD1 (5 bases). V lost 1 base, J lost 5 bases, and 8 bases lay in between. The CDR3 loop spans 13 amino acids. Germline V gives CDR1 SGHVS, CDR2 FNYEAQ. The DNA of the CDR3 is TGTGCCAGCAGCTTAGGTGGGGGTACTGAAGCTTTCTTT. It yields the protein CASSLGGGTEAFF.

The CDR3 sequence: CASRPGLAGGNEQFF. The CDR3 DNA reads TGTGCCAGCAGGCCCGGACTAGCGGGAGGCAATGAGCAGTTCTTC. The V call is TRBV28, the J call TRBJ2-1; 14 positions agree with TRBD2. The germline V gene has CDR1 MDHEN and CDR2 SYDVKM. This CDR3 spans 15 amino acids. J gave up 6 bases and V 6 bases, and 4 bases lay outside the gene matches.

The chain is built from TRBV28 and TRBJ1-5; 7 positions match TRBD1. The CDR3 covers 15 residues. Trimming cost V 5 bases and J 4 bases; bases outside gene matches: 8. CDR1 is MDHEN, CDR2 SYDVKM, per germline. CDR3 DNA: TGTGCCAGCAGTATATTAAGACAGGGTAATCAGCCCCAGCATTTT. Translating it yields CASSILRQGNQPQHF.

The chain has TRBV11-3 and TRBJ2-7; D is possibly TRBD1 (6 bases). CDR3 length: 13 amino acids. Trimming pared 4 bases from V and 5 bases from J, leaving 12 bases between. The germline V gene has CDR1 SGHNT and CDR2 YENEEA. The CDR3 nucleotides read TGTGCCAGCAGCTCATACAGGGACCACGAGCAGTACTTC. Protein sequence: CASSSYRDHEQYF. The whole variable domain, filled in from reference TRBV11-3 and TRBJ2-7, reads EAGVVQSPRYKIIEKKQPVAFWCNPISGHNTLYWYLQNLGQGPELLIRYENEEAVDDSQLPKDRFSAERLKGVDSTLKIQPAELGDSAVYLCASSSYRDHEQYFGPGTRLTVT.

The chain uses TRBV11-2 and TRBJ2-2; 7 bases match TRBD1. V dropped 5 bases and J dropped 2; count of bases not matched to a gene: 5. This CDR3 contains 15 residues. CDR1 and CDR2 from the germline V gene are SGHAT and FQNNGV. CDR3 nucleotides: TGTGCCAGCAGCGAACAGGGGAAAAACACCGGGGAGCTGTTTTTT. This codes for CASSEQGKNTGELFF.

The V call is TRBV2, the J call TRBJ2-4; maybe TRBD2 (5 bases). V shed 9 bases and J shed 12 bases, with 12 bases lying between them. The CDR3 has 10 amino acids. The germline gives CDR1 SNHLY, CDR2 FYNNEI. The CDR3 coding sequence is TGTGCCAGTCGGGGTTTCGATCAGTACTTC. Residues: CASRGFDQYF.

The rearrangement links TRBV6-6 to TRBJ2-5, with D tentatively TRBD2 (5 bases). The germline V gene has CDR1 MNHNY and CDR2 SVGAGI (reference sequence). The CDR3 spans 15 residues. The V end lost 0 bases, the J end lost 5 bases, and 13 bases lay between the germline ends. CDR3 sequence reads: CASSYSIGGAETQYF. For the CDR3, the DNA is TGTGCCAGCAGTTACTCCATCGGAGGCGCTGAGACCCAGTACTTC.